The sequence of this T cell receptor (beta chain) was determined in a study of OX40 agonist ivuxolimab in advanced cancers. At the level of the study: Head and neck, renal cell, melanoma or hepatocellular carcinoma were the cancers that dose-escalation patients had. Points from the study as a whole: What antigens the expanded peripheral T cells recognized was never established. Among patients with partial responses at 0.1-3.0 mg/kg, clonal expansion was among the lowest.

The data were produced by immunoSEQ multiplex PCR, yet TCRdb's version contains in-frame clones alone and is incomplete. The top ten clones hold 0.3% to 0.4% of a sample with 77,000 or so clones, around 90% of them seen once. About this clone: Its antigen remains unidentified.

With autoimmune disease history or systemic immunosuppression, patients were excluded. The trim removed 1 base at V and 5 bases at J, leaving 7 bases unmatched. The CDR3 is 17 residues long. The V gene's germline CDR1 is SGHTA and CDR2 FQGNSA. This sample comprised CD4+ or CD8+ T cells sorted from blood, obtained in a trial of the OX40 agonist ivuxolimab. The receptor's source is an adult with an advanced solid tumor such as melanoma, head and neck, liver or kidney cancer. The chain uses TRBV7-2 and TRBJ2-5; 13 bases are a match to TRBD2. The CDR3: CASSLVGTSGAGETQYF. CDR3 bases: TGTGCCAGCAGCTTAGTCGGGACTAGCGGGGCTGGGGAGACCCAGTACTTC.